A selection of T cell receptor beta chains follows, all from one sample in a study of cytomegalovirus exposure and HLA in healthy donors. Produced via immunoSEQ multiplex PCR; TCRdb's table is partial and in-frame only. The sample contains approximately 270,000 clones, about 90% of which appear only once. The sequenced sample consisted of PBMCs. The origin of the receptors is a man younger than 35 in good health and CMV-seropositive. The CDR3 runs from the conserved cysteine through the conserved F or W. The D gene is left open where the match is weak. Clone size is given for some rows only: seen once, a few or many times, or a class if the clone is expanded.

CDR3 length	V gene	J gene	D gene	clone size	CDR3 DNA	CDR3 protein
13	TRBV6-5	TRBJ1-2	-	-	TGTGCCAGCAGTAGAGCTACTAACTATGGCTACACCTTC	CASSRATNYGYTF
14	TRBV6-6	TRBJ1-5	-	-	TGTGCCAGCAGTTACCTAGGCGAGAATCAGCCCCAGCATTTT	CASSYLGENQPQHF
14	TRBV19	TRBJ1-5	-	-	TGTGCCAGTAGTGTGGGACGGTTCAATCAGCCCCAGCATTTT	CASSVGRFNQPQHF
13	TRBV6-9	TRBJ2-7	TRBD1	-	TGTGCCAGCAGTTACTGGACAGGGACCGAGCAGTACTTC	CASSYWTGTEQYF
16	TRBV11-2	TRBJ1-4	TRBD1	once	TGTGCCAGCAGCCCTGGGACAGGCGTCGCTAATGAAAAACTGTTTTTT	CASSPGTGVANEKLFF
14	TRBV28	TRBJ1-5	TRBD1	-	TGTGCCAGCAGTCCACAGGGGGGCGATCAGCCCCAGCATTTT	CASSPQGGDQPQHF
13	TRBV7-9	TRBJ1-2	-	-	TGTGCCAGCAGCTTAGGCGAGCTCTGGGGCTACACCTTC	CASSLGELWGYTF
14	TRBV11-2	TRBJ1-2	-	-	TGTGCCAGCAGCTTAGGACAGAATAACTATGGCTACACCTTC	CASSLGQNNYGYTF
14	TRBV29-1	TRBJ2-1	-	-	TGCAGCGTTGAAGGGGGAAACTCCTACAATGAGCAGTTCTTC	CSVEGGNSYNEQFF
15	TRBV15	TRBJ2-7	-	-	TGTGCCACCAGCAGGGGCGGGACATCGTCCTACGAGCAGTACTTC	CATSRGGTSSYEQYF
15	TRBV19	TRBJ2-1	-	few	TGTGCCAGTAGTCGGGAGACTGACTCCTACAATGAGCAGTTCTTC	CASSRETDSYNEQFF
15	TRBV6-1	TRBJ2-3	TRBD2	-	TGTGCCAGCAGTGAACTAGCGGGAGGGCCAGATACGCAGTATTTT	CASSELAGGPDTQYF
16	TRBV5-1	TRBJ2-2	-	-	TGCGCCAGCAGCCTCAAGGGACAAACGAACACCGGGGAGCTGTTTTTT	CASSLKGQTNTGELFF
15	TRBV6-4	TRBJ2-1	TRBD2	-	TGTGCCAGCAGTGAGGGACTAGCGGGGAGCCATGAGCAGTTCTTC	CASSEGLAGSHEQFF
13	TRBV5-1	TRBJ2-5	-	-	TGCGCCAGCAGCGCTACGGTCCCGGAGACCCAGTACTTC	CASSATVPETQYF
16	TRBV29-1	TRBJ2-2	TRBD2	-	TGCAGCGGTAGCTTTAGCGGGACAAAGAACACCGGGGAGCTGTTTTTT	CSGSFSGTKNTGELFF
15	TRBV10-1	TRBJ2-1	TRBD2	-	TGCGCCAGCAGTGGCCCAGCGGGAGGGCCGGCAGAGCAGTTCTTC	CASSGPAGGPAEQFF
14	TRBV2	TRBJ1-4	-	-	TGTGCCAGCAGATCGGGACTCTGGACTGAAAAACTGTTTTTT	CASRSGLWTEKLFF
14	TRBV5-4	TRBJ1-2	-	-	TGTGCCAGCAGCTTCGGGACATCGGACTATGGCTACACCTTC	CASSFGTSDYGYTF
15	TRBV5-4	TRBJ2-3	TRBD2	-	TGTGCCAGCAGCTTGGCGGTTGCGGGGGGAGATACGCAGTATTTT	CASSLAVAGGDTQYF
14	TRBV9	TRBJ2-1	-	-	TGTGCCAGCAGCGTAGGCGGGGACTACAATGAGCAGTTCTTC	CASSVGGDYNEQFF
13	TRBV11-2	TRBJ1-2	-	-	TGTGCCAGCAGCTTTGGCGAGGGGGGCGGCTACACCTTC	CASSFGEGGGYTF